The present TCR beta chain was sequenced within a study of T cells after yellow fever vaccination. Study findings and constraints: Few clonotypes appeared in both CD4 and CD8 compartments. Detected again after the booster were most primary-vaccination clones, at 95% to 96% CD4 and 80% to 90% CD8.

This clonotype was counted at least ten times. Antigen: not known. Conversion of TCR transcripts into cDNA relied on 5'RACE template switching, which added a universal primer site and UMIs. TCRdb used MiXCR to reprocess the 5' RACE reads, holding one entry per CDR3 protein. The profile shows about 340,000 distinct CDR3 sequences, approximately 3.9% of them singletons. Germline-derived CDR1 and CDR2 are MNHEY and SVGAGI. V was pared by 4 bases and J by 4 bases, with 5 bases of the junction left unmatched. The CDR3 is 14 residues long. The chain carries TRBV6-5 and TRBJ2-3; 7 bases are shared with TRBD2. The input for sequencing was PBMCs, taken 5 days after the yellow fever booster vaccination. This TCR was recovered from a man younger than 30 who received the YFV17D yellow fever vaccine. DNA for the CDR3: TGTGCCAGCAGTTCACACACTAGCGCAGATACGCAGTATTTT. Translation gives CASSSHTSADTQYF.